This passage covers 31 T cell receptor beta chains from one sample sequenced in a study of T cell repertoires in cytomegalovirus infection. MiXCR, run by TCRdb on the reads, gives a single entry per CDR3 protein. Altogether about 460,000 distinct CDR3 sequences are present, roughly 10% being singletons, with the ten largest covering 9.5% to 13%. The material sequenced was PBMCs. The receptors originated from a human donor in good health (CMV status not recorded). Some clones in this sample may be carry-over from other donors' samples.

This chain connects TRBV27 to TRBJ1-5; no clear D. Trimming removed 6 bases at V and 7 bases at J, with 10 bases between. This CDR3 is 12 amino acids long. Germline V gene data show CDR1 as MNHEY and CDR2 as SMNVEV (reference sequence). The CDR3 here is CASRSVGQPQHF. In nucleotides, the CDR3 is TGTGCCAGCAGATCAGTGGGGCAGCCCCAGCATTTT.

This clonotype appeared a few times. Given a much more abundant clone one base away, this may be a read error. J is TRBJ2-5 and V is TRBV15; D uncertain. The CDR3 runs to 12 residues. V lost 0 bases and J lost 5, with 4 bases in between. The V gene's germline CDR1 is LNHNV and CDR2 YYDKDF (reference sequence). CDR3 nucleotide sequence: TGTGCCACCAGCAGAGATGCGGAGACCCAGTACTTC. The encoded protein is CATSRDAETQYF.

The chain couples TRBV29-1 to TRBJ2-5; D call uncertain. CDR1 is SQVTM, CDR2 ANQGSEA, per germline. The V gene lost 0 bases and the J gene lost 6 bases, with 2 bases spanning the gap. The CDR3 is 10 residues long. The CDR3 DNA is TGCAGCGTTGAAGAGAAGACCCAGTACTTC. Protein: CSVEEKTQYF. Filled out from reference TRBV29-1 and TRBJ2-5, the complete variable domain reads SAVISQKPSRDICQRGTSLTIQCQVDSQVTMMFWYRQQPGQSLTLIATANQGSEATYESGFVIDKFPISRPNLTFSTLTVSNMSPEDSSIYLCSVEEKTQYFGPGTRLLVL.

This chain joins TRBV28 and TRBJ2-5, with TRBD1 matching 7 bases. V shed 1 base and J 2 bases; nucleotides not matched to a gene: 7. Germline CDR1 reads MDHEN; CDR2 reads SYDVKM. This CDR3 region has 16 residues. DNA of the CDR3: TGTGCCAGCAGTTTATCGGGCAGGGGGAAACAAGAGACCCAGTACTTC. It yields the protein CASSLSGRGKQETQYF.

Many counts were recorded for this clonotype. The chain carries TRBV5-4 and TRBJ2-1; D is perhaps TRBD1 or TRBD2 (7 bases each). V lost 0 bases, J lost 5 bases, and 18 bases lay in between. The CDR3 contains 17 residues. The germline gives CDR1 SGHNT, CDR2 YYREEE (reference sequence). CDR3 nucleotides: TGTGCCAGCAGCTTGGGAGGGGGAGGGGGCGTCCACAATGAGCAGTTCTTC. Translating gives CASSLGGGGGVHNEQFF. The full variable domain, in which reference TRBV5-4 and TRBJ2-1 provide the parts outside the CDR3, is ETGVTQSPTHLIKTRGQQVTLRCSSQSGHNTVSWYQQALGQGPQFIFQYYREEENGRGNFPPRFSGLQFPNYSSELNVNALELDDSALYLCASSLGGGGGVHNEQFFGPGTRLTVL.

This clonotype showed up just a few times. The chain joins TRBV19 to TRBJ1-4; D gene unclear. Trimming took off 7 bases at V and 5 bases at J, with 5 bases between the two ends. The CDR3 totals 11 residues. CDR1 and CDR2 (germline): LNHDA, SQIVND (reference sequence). The CDR3 loop is CASNKNEKLFF. CDR3 nucleotide sequence: TGTGCCAGTAATAAGAATGAAAAACTGTTTTTT.

This clonotype was counted many times. The chain carries TRBV19 and TRBJ2-6, with 7 bases fitting TRBD1. Germline CDR1 and CDR2: LNHDA and SQIVND (reference sequence). Trimming removed 2 bases from V and 3 bases from J; junction bases left unmatched: 4. This CDR3 contains 16 residues. CDR3 coding DNA: TGTGCCAGTAGTATATTAGGGGGCATTGGGGCCAACGTCCTGACTTTC. Translating gives CASSILGGIGANVLTF.

The V call is TRBV20-1, the J call TRBJ1-1; D remains ambiguous. The V end lost 1 base, the J end lost 0 bases, and 6 bases lay between the germline ends. The CDR3 runs to 13 residues. CDR1 is DFQATT, CDR2 SNEGSKA, per germline (reference sequence). This CDR3 is CSARVGLNTEAFF. For the CDR3, the DNA is TGCAGTGCTAGAGTCGGCTTGAACACTGAAGCTTTCTTT.

This clonotype was found many times. The genes are TRBV27 and TRBJ2-7, with no clear D. V lost 3 bases and J lost 3, with 18 bases in between. The CDR3 loop spans 16 amino acids. CDR1 is MNHEY, CDR2 SMNVEV, per germline (reference sequence). The CDR3 is CASSFWADLGLYEQYF. CDR3 bases: TGTGCCAGCAGTTTCTGGGCCGACCTAGGCCTCTACGAGCAGTACTTC.

This clonotype was observed at least ten times. The gene calls are TRBV7-9 and TRBJ1-2, with TRBD1 matching 9 bases. Germline V gene lookup returns CDR1 SEHNR and CDR2 FQNEAQ (reference sequence). The CDR3 length is 16 residues. The V and J ends lost 5 bases and 4 bases, in that order; junction bases with no gene match: 11. The CDR3 here is CASSPQTGGQSYGYTF. CDR3 nucleotide sequence: TGTGCCAGCAGCCCGCAGACAGGGGGTCAATCCTATGGCTACACCTTC. Supplemented by reference TRBV7-9 and TRBJ1-2, the full variable domain reads DTGVSQNPRHKITKRGQNVTFRCDPISEHNRLYWYRQTLGQGPEFLTYFQNEAQLEKSRLLSDRFSAERPKGSFSTLEIQRTEQGDSAMYLCASSPQTGGQSYGYTFGSGTRLTVV.

This clonotype was recorded many times. This chain connects TRBV6-1 to TRBJ2-5, with 14 nucleotides matching TRBD2. The CDR3 is 15 residues long. Germline CDR1 is MNHNS and CDR2 is SASEGT. With V trimmed by 4 bases and J by 4 bases, 2 bases remained unmatched. The CDR3 bases are TGTGCCAGCAGTGTGGGACTAGCGGGAGTAGAGACCCAGTACTTC. It translates to CASSVGLAGVETQYF.

The chain combines TRBV18 with TRBJ1-5, with D unresolved. CDR3 length: 15 amino acids. Germline assignment: CDR1 KGHSH and CDR2 LQKENI. V was cut by 0 bases and J by 0 bases, with 6 bases left in between. CDR3 bases: TGTGCCAGCTCACCACCGGCCTATAGCAATCAGCCCCAGCATTTT. Translating gives CASSPPAYSNQPQHF.

The gene calls are TRBV9 and TRBJ1-5; 10 bases are shared with TRBD1. The V gene's germline CDR1 is SGDLS and CDR2 YYNGEE. J gave up 8 bases and V 2 bases, and 4 bases lay outside the gene matches. The CDR3 runs to 14 residues. CDR3 in amino acids: CASSVGQGGEPQHF. In nucleotides, the CDR3 is TGTGCCAGCAGCGTCGGACAGGGGGGAGAGCCCCAGCATTTT.

The sample holds many counts of this clonotype. V and J are TRBV27 and TRBJ1-6; 8 positions agree with TRBD1. V dropped 6 bases and J dropped 7; count of bases not matched to a gene: 8. This CDR3 is 15 amino acids long. Germline assignment: CDR1 MNHEY and CDR2 SMNVEV (reference sequence). The CDR3 loop is CASRDRVGGNSPLHF. The CDR3 DNA is TGTGCCAGCAGGGACAGGGTCGGGGGGAATTCACCCCTCCACTTT.

This clonotype was seen ten or more times. The chain has TRBV19 and TRBJ1-1; 9 bases agree with TRBD1. The length of the CDR3 is 16 residues. V was pared by 6 bases and J by 0 bases, with 8 bases of the junction left unmatched. Per the germline V gene, CDR1 is LNHDA and CDR2 is SQIVND (reference sequence). CDR3 bases: TGTGCCAGTAGATTGGGACAGGGCGGGATGAACACTGAAGCTTTCTTT. Protein: CASRLGQGGMNTEAFF.

This clonotype showed up many times. The chain has TRBV5-1 and TRBJ2-3; D gene ambiguous. V was pared by 6 bases and J by 5 bases, with 10 bases between. Germline-derived CDR1 and CDR2 are SGHRS and YFSETQ. CDR3 length equals 12 residues. The CDR3 sequence is CASTPTGDTQYF. In DNA form, the CDR3 reads TGCGCCAGCACGCCGACGGGAGATACGCAGTATTTT.

This clonotype was counted a few times. The chain joins TRBV11-2 to TRBJ2-3, with 12 nucleotides matching TRBD2. The germline CDR1 and CDR2 sequences are SGHAT and FQNNGV. CDR3 length equals 17 residues. The junction had 11 bases not matched to a gene; V was cut back by 6 bases and J by 4 bases. CDR3 in amino acids: CASSLPTSGSLSDTQYF. The CDR3 bases are TGTGCCAGCAGTCTGCCGACTAGCGGGAGTCTATCAGATACGCAGTATTTT.

This clonotype was seen more than once but under ten times. This chain joins TRBV3-1 and TRBJ1-6, with D unclear. V was shortened by 0 bases and J by 14 bases, with 14 bases between the two germline ends. Looked up from germline, CDR1 is LGHDT and CDR2 is YNNKEL (reference sequence). This CDR3 has 14 amino acids. DNA for the CDR3: TGTGCCAGCAGCCAAGAGTTCGCGCTAGAATCCCTCCACTTT. Translation: CASSQEFALESLHF.

The rearrangement joins TRBV15 to TRBJ2-3; D is unresolved. The germline CDR1 and CDR2 sequences are LNHNV and YYDKDF (reference sequence). The CDR3 is 13 residues long. V lost 0 bases and J lost 5, with 6 bases in between. CDR3 residues: CATSRDIGDTQYF. The CDR3 coding sequence is TGTGCCACCAGCAGAGATATCGGAGATACGCAGTATTTT.

This clonotype came up many times. The chain recombines TRBV7-2 with TRBJ2-5, with TRBD2 matching 7 bases. The CDR3 spans 16 residues. Germline CDR1 reads SGHTA; CDR2 reads FQGNSA. After removal of 8 bases from V and 1 base from J, the junction contained 13 bases not matched to a gene. DNA for the CDR3: TGTGCCAGCCGGCCTTTGGCGGGGGACTTCCAAGAGACCCAGTACTTC. It codes for CASRPLAGDFQETQYF.

This clonotype was seen more than once but under ten times. The chain carries TRBV29-1 and TRBJ2-2; D is uncertain. Per the germline V gene, CDR1 is SQVTM and CDR2 is ANQGSEA. Trimming took off 4 bases at V and 1 base at J, with 4 bases between the two ends. The CDR3 is made up of 12 amino acids. This chain's CDR3 is CSVARNTGELFF. The CDR3 DNA follows: TGCAGCGTTGCCAGGAACACCGGGGAGCTGTTTTTT.

This clonotype showed up many times. V usage is TRBV29-1 and J usage is TRBJ1-1; no firm D call. Trimming removed 7 bases from V and 5 bases from J, with 20 bases in between. The CDR3 totals 14 residues. Germline values: CDR1 SQVTM, CDR2 ANQGSEA. The CDR3 nucleotides are TGCAGCGGGACCGTTAGAGGCCTCGGGACTGAAGCTTTCTTT. Protein product: CSGTVRGLGTEAFF.

This clonotype was observed many times. This chain joins TRBV6-1 and TRBJ2-4; 8 positions agree with TRBD1. The V segment lost 5 bases and the J segment 1 base; nucleotides outside the gene matches: 7. Germline assignment: CDR1 MNHNS and CDR2 SASEGT. This CDR3 comprises 16 residues. CDR3 protein: CASSSQGADAKNIQYF. In DNA, the CDR3 is TGTGCCAGCAGTTCCCAGGGGGCAGATGCCAAAAACATTCAGTACTTC.

In this sample, this clonotype turned up many times. This rearrangement joins TRBV6-4 to TRBJ2-3; D is uncertain. This CDR3 spans 14 amino acids. Germline V gene sequence: CDR1 MRHNA, CDR2 SNTAGT. V lost 0 bases and J 2 bases, leaving 6 bases between the germline ends. In DNA, the CDR3 is TGTGCCAGCAGTGACTCTGCCATCACAGATACGCAGTATTTT. It yields the protein CASSDSAITDTQYF.

V usage is TRBV19 and J usage is TRBJ1-2; D is ambiguous. This CDR3 is built from 15 residues. The germline V gene encodes CDR1 LNHDA and CDR2 SQIVND (reference sequence). Trimming pared 3 bases from V and 8 bases from J, leaving 19 bases between. Written as DNA, the CDR3 is TGTGCCAGTAGTATGGATAACGGACGCTGGGGAGGCTACACCTTC. This encodes CASSMDNGRWGGYTF.

There are many counts of this clonotype. V gene TRBV5-1 combines with J gene TRBJ1-6, with D unclear. This CDR3 region has 16 residues. CDR1 is SGHRS, CDR2 YFSETQ, per germline. Trimming stripped 4 bases from V and 0 bases from J, with 11 bases between. The CDR3 sequence: CASSLRASSYNSPLHF. The CDR3 region has the DNA TGCGCCAGCAGCCTCCGGGCTAGCTCCTATAATTCACCCCTCCACTTT.

The rearrangement joins TRBV20-1 to TRBJ2-7, with 10 positions matching TRBD2. V shed 6 bases, J shed 4 bases, and the junction held 12 bases outside the gene matches. This CDR3 contains 15 residues. CDR1 DFQATT and CDR2 SNEGSKA come from the germline V gene (reference sequence). CDR3 coding DNA: TGCAGTGCAGATCCGGGACTAGCGACGAGTTACGAGCAGTACTTC. Translation: CSADPGLATSYEQYF.

This clonotype was seen at least ten times. The genes are TRBV6-5 and TRBJ1-2; the D is unclear. Trimming removed 7 bases at V and 0 bases at J, with 12 bases between. In germline, CDR1 is MNHEY, CDR2 SVGAGI. This CDR3 is built from 14 residues. CDR3 coding DNA: TGTGCCAGCACCAGGACGGAAGCTAACTATGGCTACACCTTC. Amino acid sequence: CASTRTEANYGYTF.

This clonotype was seen repeatedly, ten times or more. The V and J genes are TRBV2 and TRBJ2-1; D might be TRBD2 (5 bases). V lost 8 bases and J 6 bases, leaving 5 bases between the germline ends. The CDR3 loop spans 10 amino acids. Germline loops: CDR1 SNHLY, CDR2 FYNNEI. CDR3 sequence reads: CASEGNEQFF. CDR3 in DNA: TGTGCCAGCGAGGGCAATGAGCAGTTCTTC.

This clonotype showed up many times. V gene TRBV7-9 combines with J gene TRBJ1-2; 12 nucleotides line up with TRBD1. The CDR3 has 15 amino acids. The junction had 8 bases not matched to a gene; V was cut back by 2 bases and J by 10 bases. CDR1 SEHNR and CDR2 FQNEAQ come from the germline V gene (reference sequence). CDR3 in amino acids: CASSLSPGQGADYTF. In DNA form, the CDR3 reads TGTGCCAGCAGCTTAAGCCCGGGACAGGGGGCCGACTACACCTTC.

This clonotype was seen ten or more times. This chain connects TRBV28 to TRBJ1-1; 7 bases are shared with TRBD1. This CDR3 has 13 residues. Germline loops: CDR1 MDHEN, CDR2 SYDVKM. V gave up 6 bases and J gave up 12 bases; unmatched junction bases: 13. The CDR3 loop is CASSQGWTGGPFF. As DNA, the CDR3 is TGTGCCAGCAGCCAAGGGTGGACAGGTGGACCTTTCTTT.